These T cell receptor beta chains were read from a single sample in a study of CD4 and CD8 cells across lung adenocarcinoma regions. TCRdb recomputed calls from the PCR reads with MiXCR, one row per CDR3 protein. The sample holds several thousand distinct CDR3 sequences; 40% to 60% are singletons and the top ten take more than 25%. The sequenced sample consisted of CD4+ T cells from the center of a lung tumor. These receptors came from a female donor with lung adenocarcinoma. The CD4 and CD8 labels of this study may be unreliable. The CDR3 runs from the conserved cysteine through the conserved F or W. Fields, in order: D gene, CDR3 length, clone size, J gene, V gene, CDR3 DNA, CDR3 protein. A D gene is named only where the DNA matches it firmly. Size is stated for part of the rows, as once, few or many counts, or as a class when the clone is expanded.

- | 13 | medium-sized | TRBJ2-7 | TRBV11-3 | TGTGCCAGCAGCCTCACCGACGACCACGAGCAGTACTTC | CASSLTDDHEQYF
- | 15 | - | TRBJ2-1 | TRBV6-1 | TGTGCCAGCAGTGAAGCGGGTGCAGGGATCAATGAGCAGTTTTTT | CASSEAGAGINEQFF
- | 17 | - | TRBJ2-3 | TRBV6-1 | TGTGCCAGCAGTGAAGCGGGGGCCGGAACTAGCCGCGATACGCAGTATTTT | CASSEAGAGTSRDTQYF
TRBD2 | 14 | few | TRBJ2-3 | TRBV6-1 | TGTGCCACCCGACTAGCGGGGGACACAGATACGCAGTATTTT | CATRLAGDTDTQYF
- | 13 | - | TRBJ2-1 | TRBV4-2 | TGTGCCAGCAGCCGGCAGGTTCGGAATGAGCAGTTCTTC | CASSRQVRNEQFF
- | 15 | - | TRBJ2-7 | TRBV6-1 | TGTGCCAGCAGTGTCGGGACCGCTGCGCGCTACGAGCAGTACTTC | CASSVGTAARYEQYF
TRBD2 | 15 | - | TRBJ2-1 | TRBV6-1 | TGTGCCAACAGTGAAGCGGGACTAGCGGGAAGTAAGCAGTTCTTC | CANSEAGLAGSKQFF
- | 13 | - | TRBJ2-3 | TRBV6-9 | TGCGTCTCGGGGCTGGGAGGCAAAAACATTCAGTATTTT | CVSGLGGKNIQYF
- | 15 | - | TRBJ2-1 | TRBV5-5 | TGTGCCAGCAGCTTGGGGCAGGGCGTTAAAAATGAGCAGTTCTTC | CASSLGQGVKNEQFF
- | 15 | - | TRBJ2-4 | TRBV6-1 | TGTGCCAGCAGTCCCCGGACAGTAGCCAAAAACATTCAGTACTTC | CASSPRTVAKNIQYF
- | 13 | many | TRBJ1-1 | TRBV6-1 | TGTGCCGCTTCCCTAGGGACAAACACTGAAGCTTTCTTT | CAASLGTNTEAFF
TRBD2 | 15 | once | TRBJ2-4 | TRBV6-5 | TGTGCCAGCAGTTACGTAGCGGGACCACAGGGTGAGCAGTACTTC | CASSYVAGPQGEQYF
- | 15 | medium-sized | TRBJ2-7 | TRBV7-2 | TGTGCCAGCAGCTTGGGAGGGGGAATCTCCTACGAGCAGTACTTC | CASSLGGGISYEQYF
- | 14 | - | TRBJ2-3 | TRBV6-1 | TGTGCCAGCAGGGGGCGGCTGGCAACAGACATTCAGTATTTT | CASRGRLATDIQYF
TRBD1 | 15 | - | TRBJ2-3 | TRBV4-1 | TGCGCCAGCAGCCCGCTGGACAGGGATGCCGATACGCAGTATTTT | CASSPLDRDADTQYF
TRBD2 | 16 | few | TRBJ2-1 | TRBV6-1 | TGTGCCAGCAGTGAACCGGCGGGAGTGGTGGGGGGTGAGCAGTTCTTC | CASSEPAGVVGGEQFF
- | 13 | - | TRBJ2-4 | TRBV24-1 | TGCGCCACCGAACTGGGAGCCAAAGATATTCAGTACTTC | CATELGAKDIQYF
- | 13 | - | TRBJ1-1 | TRBV9 | TGTGCCAGCAGCGTAGCACCCCCCGGCGAAGCTTTCTTT | CASSVAPPGEAFF
- | 14 | - | TRBJ2-3 | TRBV6-1 | TGTGCCAGCAGGGCTGTTGTGAGCACCGATGCGCAGTATTTT | CASRAVVSTDAQYF
TRBD2 | 16 | - | TRBJ2-1 | TRBV27 | TGTGCCAGCAGTTTATTTGTGACTAGCGGGATGGGTGAGCAGTTCTTC | CASSLFVTSGMGEQFF
TRBD2 | 15 | - | TRBJ2-5 | TRBV11-1 | TGTGCCAGCAGCTACCTCCTAGCGGGAGAAGAGACCCAGTACTTC | CASSYLLAGEETQYF
- | 12 | once | TRBJ1-6 | TRBV9 | TGTGCCAGCAGCGGTTGGAATTCACCCCTCCACTTT | CASSGWNSPLHF
TRBD1 | 14 | few | TRBJ2-3 | TRBV27 | TGTGCCAGCAGTTTCCGACAGGGAGTTAATACGCAGTATTTT | CASSFRQGVNTQYF
- | 16 | - | TRBJ2-1 | TRBV6-1 | TGTGCCAGCACCCCCCTTGTCAGCGGTTCCTACAATGAGCAGTTCTTC | CASTPLVSGSYNEQFF
- | 17 | few | TRBJ2-1 | TRBV7-2 | TGTGCCAGCAGCTTAAGGGGCCAATCGAGCTCCTACAATGAGCAGTTCTTC | CASSLRGQSSSYNEQFF
- | 14 | medium-sized | TRBJ2-2 | TRBV7-6 | TGTGCCAGCAGCCCGCACCAGAACACCGGGGAGCTGTTTTTT | CASSPHQNTGELFF
TRBD2 | 14 | - | TRBJ2-3 | TRBV9 | TGTGCGGGCAGCGGGGGGCGTGGGACAGAGACCCAGTTCTTT | CAGSGGRGTETQFF
TRBD2 | 16 | few | TRBJ2-5 | TRBV5-4 | TGTGCCAGCAGCTTGGCCATGGCGGGAGGACAAGAGACCCAGTACTTC | CASSLAMAGGQETQYF
TRBD1 | 15 | - | TRBJ2-3 | TRBV6-1 | TGTGCCAGCAGAGAGGGGGTCAGGGGGAAAGATACGCAGTATTTT | CASREGVRGKDTQYF
TRBD1 | 14 | - | TRBJ2-4 | TRBV20-1 | TGCAGTGCCAGTGACAGGGGTGACAAAAAGACTCAGTACTTC | CSASDRGDKKTQYF
- | 15 | - | TRBJ2-1 | TRBV11-2 | TGTGCCACCAACAGGGAACTGTCCACCTACAATGAGCAGTTCTTC | CATNRELSTYNEQFF
TRBD1 | 15 | medium-sized | TRBJ2-5 | TRBV7-2 | TGTGCCAGCAGCCCGCATCCGGGACAGAAAGAGACCCAGTACTTC | CASSPHPGQKETQYF
- | 13 | - | TRBJ2-3 | TRBV6-4 | TGTGCCAGCGGGGTACCTGGCAAAGAGACCCAGTATTTC | CASGVPGKETQYF
TRBD2 | 15 | few | TRBJ2-7 | TRBV20-1 | TGCAGTGCTAGAGATCGGCTAGCGGGACGGTCCGAGCAGTACTTC | CSARDRLAGRSEQYF
- | 20 | large | TRBJ2-1 | TRBV6-1 | TGTGCCAGCAGCCCTTCAACGGGACAGGGGGCAATAGCGGGAGGGAGAGGGCAGTTCTTC | CASSPSTGQGAIAGGRGQFF
- | 14 | few | TRBJ1-4 | TRBV27 | TGTGCCAGCAGCTCGAACGTGGCTAATGAAAAACTGTTTTTT | CASSSNVANEKLFF
- | 14 | - | TRBJ2-1 | TRBV28 | TGTGCCAGCAGTACGTACAGGGTTTTACATGAGCAGTTCTTC | CASSTYRVLHEQFF
- | 11 | - | TRBJ2-7 | TRBV27 | TGTGCCAGCCGCGATACAGAGACGCAGTACTTC | CASRDTETQYF
TRBD2 | 15 | - | TRBJ2-5 | TRBV6-1 | TGTGCCAGCAGTGAGGTAGCGGGGGACCAAGAGACCCAGTACTTC | CASSEVAGDQETQYF
TRBD1 | 15 | many | TRBJ1-6 | TRBV27 | TGTGCCAGCACCCTCAGCCGGGACAGAGGATCACCCCTCCACTTT | CASTLSRDRGSPLHF
- | 13 | few | TRBJ2-1 | TRBV7-3 | TGTGCCAGCAGCTTGTCTAGTTTGGATGAGCAGTTCTTC | CASSLSSLDEQFF
TRBD2 | 15 | - | TRBJ2-3 | TRBV25-1 | TGTGCCAGCAGTACGGGCGGGGGAGCGAAAGACATGCAGTATTTT | CASSTGGGAKDMQYF
TRBD1 | 15 | few | TRBJ1-1 | TRBV27 | TGTGCCAGCAGTTATCAGGGGGCGAGGAACACTGAAGCTTTCTTT | CASSYQGARNTEAFF
- | 15 | - | TRBJ2-5 | TRBV9 | TGTGCCAGCAGCGTAGCCGGATCTGGTTGGGAGACCCAGTACTTC | CASSVAGSGWETQYF
TRBD2 | 15 | few | TRBJ2-3 | TRBV6-1 | TGTGCCAGCAGTGAGAGCGGGAGTCACGCAGATACGCAGTATTTT | CASSESGSHADTQYF
- | 13 | - | TRBJ2-3 | TRBV7-3 | TGTGCCAGCAGCTTAACTAGCGAAGATACGCAGTATTTT | CASSLTSEDTQYF
- | 14 | few | TRBJ2-3 | TRBV6-1 | TGTGCCAGCCGAGGCACGGCCCGCCCAGATACGCAGTATTTT | CASRGTARPDTQYF
TRBD1 | 15 | many | TRBJ2-7 | TRBV11-2 | TGTGCCAGCAGCTCGGGACAGTTGCTATCCTACGAGCAGTACTTC | CASSSGQLLSYEQYF
TRBD2 | 13 | - | TRBJ2-1 | TRBV7-8 | TGTGCCAGCCAACAGACTAGCGGCAATGAGCAGTTCTTC | CASQQTSGNEQFF
TRBD1 | 14 | - | TRBJ2-5 | TRBV12-3/TRBV12-4 | TGTGCCAGCAGCCAGGGGGCGGTCGATGAGACCCAGTACTTC | CASSQGAVDETQYF
- | 16 | many | TRBJ2-1 | TRBV6-2/TRBV6-3 | TGTGCCAGCAGTTACTCGACGGGGTTTGGGGTCAATGAGCAGTTCTTC | CASSYSTGFGVNEQFF
- | 12 | once | TRBJ2-2 | TRBV6-5 | TGTGCCAGCAGTTATTTTCCCGGGGAGCTGTTTTTT | CASSYFPGELFF
TRBD1 | 19 | few | TRBJ2-7 | TRBV27 | TGTGCCAGCAGTTTAATGGGACAGGGGGATCGGAGGAGCTCCTACGAGCAGTACTTC | CASSLMGQGDRRSSYEQYF